The 19 T cell receptor beta chains reported below all come from one sample, sequenced in a study of neoadjuvant anti-PD-1 for oral cavity cancer. Here immunoSEQ multiplex PCR was the method, and the copy in TCRdb shows in-frame clones only, minus some. The repertoire consists of about 16,000 clones, with 55% to 70% occurring once and the leading ten covering approximately 2.5%. The sample was PBMCs, taken before nivolumab (anti-PD-1) treatment. Source of these receptors: a person aged 40 to 85 with oral cavity squamous cell carcinoma.

V is TRBV10-1 and J is TRBJ2-2, with no clear D. Per germline, CDR1 WNHNN and CDR2 SYGVQD (reference sequence). Trimming cost V 4 bases and J 1 base, with 4 bases left between them. The CDR3 is 13 amino acids. The CDR3 region has the DNA TGCGCCAGCAGTGTTCAGAACACCGGGGAGCTGTTTTTT. Residues: CASSVQNTGELFF.

The chain is built from TRBV9 and TRBJ1-1; D is ambiguous. V was clipped by 0 bases and J by 5 bases, with 8 bases between them. The CDR3 contains 13 residues. CDR1 SGDLS and CDR2 YYNGEE come from the germline V gene. The CDR3 DNA reads as TGTGCCAGCAGCGTAGAGATTTTGACTGAAGCTTTCTTT. Its protein is CASSVEILTEAFF. The variable domain in full, completed from reference TRBV9 and TRBJ1-1, reads DSGVTQTPKHLITATGQRVTLRCSPRSGDLSVYWYQQSLDQGLQFLIQYYNGEERAKGNILERFSAQQFPDLHSELNLSSLELGDSALYFCASSVEILTEAFFGQGTRLTVV.

This clone was seen a few times. The chain carries TRBV7-3 and TRBJ2-5; D is unresolved. The germline V gene has CDR1 SGHTA and CDR2 FQGTGA. The CDR3 spans 13 residues. Trimming took off 5 bases at V and 4 bases at J, with 11 bases between the two ends. CDR3 sequence: CASSPSRRETQYF. In DNA form, the CDR3 reads TGTGCCAGCAGCCCTTCAAGGCGAGAGACCCAGTACTTC. The full variable domain, with the rest looked up from reference TRBV7-3 and TRBJ2-5, is GAGVSQTPSNKVTEKGKYVELRCDPISGHTALYWYRQSLGQGPEFLIYFQGTGAADDSGLPNDRFFAVRPEGSVSTLKIQRTERGDSAVYLCASSPSRRETQYFGPGTRLLVL.

For the CDR3, the DNA is TGTGCCAGCAGCTTTGGGAGCAATCAGCCCCAGCATTTT. Residues: CASSFGSNQPQHF. The rearrangement uses TRBV13 and TRBJ1-5, with D unresolved. V was shortened by 3 bases and J by 1 base, with 4 bases between the two germline ends. CDR1 PRHDT and CDR2 FYEKMQ come from the germline V gene (reference sequence). The CDR3 contains 13 residues.

The rearrangement links TRBV5-1 to TRBJ2-7; D possibly corresponds to TRBD1 (6 bases). The CDR3 length is 17 residues. Germline assignment: CDR1 SGHRS and CDR2 YFSETQ. Trimming cost V 0 bases and J 0 bases, with 16 bases left between them. The CDR3 is CASSLEPPQGSSYEQYF. The CDR3 DNA sequence: TGCGCCAGCAGCTTGGAGCCCCCACAGGGCTCCTCCTACGAGCAGTACTTC.

V gene TRBV30 combines with J gene TRBJ2-1; no reliable D call. The CDR3 extends over 12 amino acids. The V and J ends lost 1 base and 5 bases respectively, with 6 bases between them. Germline lookup yields CDR1 GTSNPN and CDR2 SVGIG (reference sequence). CDR3 sequence (DNA): TGTGCCTGGAGTGGGGAAAACAATGAGCAGTTCTTC. Residues: CAWSGENNEQFF.

This clone appeared a few times. V usage is TRBV7-9 and J usage is TRBJ1-5; D not resolved. CDR1 SEHNR and CDR2 FQNEAQ come from the germline V gene (reference sequence). V dropped 4 bases and J dropped 7 bases, with 8 bases sitting between them. The length of the CDR3 is 12 residues. CDR3 amino acids: CASSSGVQPQHF. The CDR3 nucleotides read TGTGCCAGCAGCTCCGGCGTCCAGCCCCAGCATTTT.

The J gene is TRBJ1-4, the V gene TRBV5-1; a possible D gene is TRBD1 (5 bases). Germline CDR1 and CDR2: SGHRS and YFSETQ. There are 16 residues in the CDR3. The V and J ends lost 0 bases and 2 bases respectively, with 11 bases between them. The CDR3 reads CASSLEGGTTNEKLFF. As DNA, the CDR3 is TGCGCCAGCAGCTTGGAGGGCGGGACGACTAATGAAAAACTGTTTTTT.

There are a few counts of this clone. The chain has TRBV30 and TRBJ1-5; D gene uncertain. The CDR3 loop spans 13 amino acids. CDR1 is GTSNPN, CDR2 SVGIG, per germline (reference sequence). V lost 7 bases to trimming and J lost 0 bases, with 10 bases between them. For the CDR3, the DNA is TGTGCCTTCGAGGTCACTAGCAATCAGCCCCAGCATTTT. Amino acid sequence: CAFEVTSNQPQHF.

The gene calls are TRBV10-3 and TRBJ2-5, with D possibly matching TRBD2 (5 bases). V lost 1 base, J lost 5 bases, and 17 bases lay in between. Germline V gene sequence: CDR1 ENHRY, CDR2 SYGVKD. CDR3 length equals 16 residues. The CDR3 region is CAISEFQGSLEETQYF. The CDR3 DNA sequence: TGTGCCATCAGTGAGTTTCAAGGGAGCCTAGAGGAGACCCAGTACTTC.

The chain couples TRBV10-3 to TRBJ2-4; TRBD1 matches at 7 bases. The V and J ends lost 0 bases and 6 bases, in that order; junction bases with no gene match: 5. This CDR3 comprises 15 residues. Germline lookup yields CDR1 ENHRY and CDR2 SYGVKD. DNA for the CDR3: TGTGCCATCAGTGAGTCGAATGAGGGGGCAAACATTCAGTACTTC. Its protein product is CAISESNEGANIQYF.

The V gene is TRBV10-3, the J gene TRBJ2-6; 9 bases align to TRBD2. The CDR3 has 17 amino acids. The J segment lost 3 bases and the V segment lost 10 bases, leaving 13 bases of the junction unmatched. The germline gives CDR1 ENHRY, CDR2 SYGVKD. The CDR3 protein is CATRGLAGLDGANVLTF. In nucleotides, the CDR3 is TGTGCCACCCGCGGGCTAGCGGGATTAGATGGGGCCAACGTCCTGACTTTC.

In its sample, this clone was seen a few times. The chain recombines TRBV5-1 with TRBJ1-6, with 7 bases fitting TRBD1. The germline CDR1 and CDR2 sequences are SGHRS and YFSETQ. This CDR3 comprises 18 residues. V lost 4 bases, J lost 5 bases, and 15 bases stayed unmatched. Written as DNA, the CDR3 is TGCGCCAGCAGCGTCGGGACAGCCATGCCTGTAAATAATTCACCCCTCCACTTT. Its protein is CASSVGTAMPVNNSPLHF.

This clone was counted between two and nine times. The chain joins TRBV10-3 to TRBJ1-2; D call uncertain. The CDR3 has 13 residues. The germline V gene has CDR1 ENHRY and CDR2 SYGVKD. Trimming removed 3 bases at V and 9 bases at J, with 14 bases between. The CDR3 coding sequence is TGTGCCATCAGTGATGCGGTCTTCCTAAGCTACACCTTC. Amino acids: CAISDAVFLSYTF.

J is TRBJ2-3 and V is TRBV14; D call uncertain. The CDR3 loop spans 15 amino acids. Trimming shortened V by 4 bases and J by 2 bases, and 13 bases separated the two germline ends. CDR1 and CDR2 from the germline V gene are SGHDN and FVKESK. The CDR3 DNA reads TGTGCCAGCAGCCTCAGTTACTACCTCACAGATACGCAGTATTTT. It encodes CASSLSYYLTDTQYF.

The gene calls are TRBV5-1 and TRBJ2-1, with D uncertain. The CDR3 runs to 11 residues. Germline CDR1 and CDR2: SGHRS and YFSETQ. Deletions cut 3 bases from V and 15 bases from J, with 13 bases between. This chain's CDR3 is CASSYSEVWFF. The CDR3 bases are TGCGCCAGCAGCTACAGCGAGGTTTGGTTCTTC.

The rearrangement links TRBV5-6 to TRBJ2-7; D unresolved. Germline CDR1 reads SGHDT; CDR2 reads YYEEEE. The CDR3 totals 13 residues. Trimming shortened V by 1 base and J by 3 bases, and 8 bases separated the two germline ends. The CDR3 DNA reads TGTGCCAGCAGCTTGAGCCACCTCTACGAGCAGTACTTC. Encoded protein: CASSLSHLYEQYF.

The rearrangement joins TRBV5-8 to TRBJ2-7; D may correspond to TRBD1 or TRBD2 (5 bases each). V lost 2 bases to trimming and J lost 6 bases, with 9 bases between them. Germline values: CDR1 SGHTS, CDR2 YDEGEE. This CDR3 is 12 amino acids long. The CDR3 nucleotides read TGTGCCAGCAGCTTCGGGACCTCCGAGCAGTACTTC. Protein sequence: CASSFGTSEQYF.

The chain is built from TRBV5-4 and TRBJ1-3; D not resolved. The CDR3 spans 15 residues. Germline V gene lookup returns CDR1 SGHNT and CDR2 YYREEE (reference sequence). V lost 3 bases and J 0 bases, leaving 10 bases between the germline ends. The CDR3 DNA sequence: TGTGCCAGCAGCTCCCCCCAGCCCTCTGGAAACACCATATATTTT. This sequence encodes CASSSPQPSGNTIYF.